The clone carrying this T cell receptor beta chain was seen at least ten times. As yet, its antigen is unknown. TCRdb re-called the 5' RACE reads with MiXCR, one entry per CDR3 protein. This sample has roughly 250,000 distinct CDR3 sequences, with about 11% found just once. This sample was included in a study of CD8 T cells in ankylosing spondylitis. Study results and limitations: Blood of patients with ankylosing spondylitis appeared to be characterized by a TCR beta motif of several highly homologous variants.

The sequence derives from a male donor with ankylosing spondylitis or in good health (not recorded which). The sample was blood, either unsorted or a sorted T cell fraction (not recorded which).

The CDR3 is CASSLRDDWKNIQYF. The CDR3 region has the DNA TGTGCCAGCAGTCTACGGGACGATTGGAAAAACATTCAGTACTTC. This chain links TRBV12-3 or TRBV12-4 with TRBJ2-4, with D perhaps being TRBD1 or TRBD2 (5 bases each). The CDR3 sequence is 15 residues long. V was cut by 5 bases and J by 4 bases, with 15 bases left in between.